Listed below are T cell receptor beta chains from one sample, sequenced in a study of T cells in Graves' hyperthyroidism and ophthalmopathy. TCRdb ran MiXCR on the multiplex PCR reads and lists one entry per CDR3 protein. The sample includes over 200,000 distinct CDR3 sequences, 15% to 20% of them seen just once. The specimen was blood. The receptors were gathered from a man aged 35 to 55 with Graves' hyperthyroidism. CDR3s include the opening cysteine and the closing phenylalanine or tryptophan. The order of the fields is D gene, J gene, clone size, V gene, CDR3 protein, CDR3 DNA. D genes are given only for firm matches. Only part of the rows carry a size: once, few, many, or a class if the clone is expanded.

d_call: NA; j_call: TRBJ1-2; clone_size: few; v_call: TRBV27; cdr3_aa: CASSLSRGIYGYTF; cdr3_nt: TGTGCCAGCAGTTTATCGAGGGGTATCTATGGCTACACCTTC
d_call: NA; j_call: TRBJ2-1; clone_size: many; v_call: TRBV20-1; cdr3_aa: CSAFFGGGSYNEQFF; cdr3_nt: TGCAGTGCGTTCTTTGGAGGGGGCTCGTACAATGAGCAGTTCTTC
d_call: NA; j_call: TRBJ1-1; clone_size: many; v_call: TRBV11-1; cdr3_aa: CASSLGTANTEAFF; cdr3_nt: TGTGCCAGCAGCTTGGGGACGGCGAACACTGAAGCTTTCTTT
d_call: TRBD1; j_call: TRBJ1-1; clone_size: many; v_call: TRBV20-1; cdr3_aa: CSAGGFRTGIAFF; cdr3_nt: TGCAGTGCTGGAGGCTTCAGGACAGGGATAGCTTTCTTT
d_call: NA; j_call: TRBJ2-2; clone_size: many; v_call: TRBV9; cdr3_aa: CASSVGGDTGELFF; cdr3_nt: TGTGCCAGCAGCGTAGGGGGAGACACCGGGGAGCTGTTTTTT
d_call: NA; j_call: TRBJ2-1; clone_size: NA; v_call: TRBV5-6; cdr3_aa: CASSPGRKSSYNEQFF; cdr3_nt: TGTGCCAGCAGCCCCGGACGGAAAAGCTCCTACAATGAGCAGTTCTTC
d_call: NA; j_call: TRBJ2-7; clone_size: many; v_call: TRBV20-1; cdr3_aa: CSARDPGHQTYEQYF; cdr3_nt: TGCAGTGCTAGAGACCCGGGACACCAGACCTACGAGCAGTACTTC
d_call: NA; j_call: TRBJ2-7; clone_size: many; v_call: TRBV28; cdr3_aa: CASSLGRLYEQYF; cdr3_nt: TGTGCCAGCAGTTTGGGACGGCTCTACGAGCAGTACTTC
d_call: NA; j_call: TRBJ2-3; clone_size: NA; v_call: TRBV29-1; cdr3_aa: CSAARWDTQYF; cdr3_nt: TGCAGCGCCGCTAGGTGGGATACGCAGTATTTT
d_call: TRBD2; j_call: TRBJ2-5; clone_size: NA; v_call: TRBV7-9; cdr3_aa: CASSLAGGGDETQYF; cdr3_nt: TGTGCCAGCAGCTTAGCGGGCGGGGGGGATGAGACCCAGTACTTC
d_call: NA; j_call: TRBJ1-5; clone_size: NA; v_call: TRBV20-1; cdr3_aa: CSARVGAGGNQPQHF; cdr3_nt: TGCAGTGCTAGAGTTGGAGCGGGGGGCAATCAGCCCCAGCATTTT
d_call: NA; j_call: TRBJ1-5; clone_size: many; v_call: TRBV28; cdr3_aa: CASTRAGQFSNQPQHF; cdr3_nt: TGTGCCAGCACCCGAGCGGGGCAGTTTAGCAATCAGCCCCAGCATTTT
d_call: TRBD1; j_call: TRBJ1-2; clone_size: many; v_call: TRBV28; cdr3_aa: CASSSRGGTASSYGYTF; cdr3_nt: TGTGCCAGCAGTTCCCGGGGAGGGACAGCATCATCCTATGGCTACACCTTC
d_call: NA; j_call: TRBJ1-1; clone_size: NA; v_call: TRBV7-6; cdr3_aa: CASSSSAGRLRNTEAFF; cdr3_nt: TGTGCCAGCAGCTCCAGCGCGGGGCGCCTTCGGAACACTGAAGCTTTCTTT
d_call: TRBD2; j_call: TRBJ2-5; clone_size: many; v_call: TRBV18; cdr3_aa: CASSRTSAQETQYF; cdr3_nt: TGTGCCAGCTCACGGACTAGCGCGCAAGAGACCCAGTACTTC
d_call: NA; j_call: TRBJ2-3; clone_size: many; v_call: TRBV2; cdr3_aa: CASGRGEADTQYF; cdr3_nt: TGTGCCAGCGGCAGGGGAGAGGCAGATACGCAGTATTTT
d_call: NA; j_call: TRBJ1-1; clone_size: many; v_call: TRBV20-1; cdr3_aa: CSARDRIGVNTEAFF; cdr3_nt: TGCAGTGCTAGAGACCGCATAGGGGTGAACACTGAAGCTTTCTTT
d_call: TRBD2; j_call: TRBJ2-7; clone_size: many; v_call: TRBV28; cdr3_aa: CASPSGGPTYEQYF; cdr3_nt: TGTGCCAGCCCTAGCGGGGGCCCTACCTACGAGCAGTACTTC
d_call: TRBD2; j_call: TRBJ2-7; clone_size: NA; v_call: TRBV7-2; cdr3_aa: CASSLAFTSGIYEQYF; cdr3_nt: TGTGCCAGCAGCTTAGCGTTTACCAGCGGGATCTACGAGCAGTACTTC
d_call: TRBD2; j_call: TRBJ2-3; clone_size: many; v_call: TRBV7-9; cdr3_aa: CASSRGLAERDTQYF; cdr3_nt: TGTGCCAGCAGCAGAGGACTAGCTGAACGAGATACGCAGTATTTT
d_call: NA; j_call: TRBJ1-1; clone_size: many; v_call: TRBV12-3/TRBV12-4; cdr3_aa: CASRRTQPNTEAFF; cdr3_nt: TGTGCCAGCAGACGTACCCAACCGAACACTGAAGCTTTCTTT
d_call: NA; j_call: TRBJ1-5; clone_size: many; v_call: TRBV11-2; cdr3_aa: CASSLSNQPQHF; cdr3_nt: TGTGCCAGCAGCTTAAGCAATCAGCCCCAGCATTTT
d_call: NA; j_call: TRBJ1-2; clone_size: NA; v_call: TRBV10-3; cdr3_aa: CAISDPSGPAYGYTF; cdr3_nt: TGTGCCATCAGTGACCCCTCGGGGCCTGCCTATGGCTACACCTTC
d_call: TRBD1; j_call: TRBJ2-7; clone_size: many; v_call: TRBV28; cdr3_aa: CASRTGVLNLFYEQYF; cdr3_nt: TGTGCCAGCAGGACAGGGGTCCTCAACCTTTTCTACGAGCAGTACTTC
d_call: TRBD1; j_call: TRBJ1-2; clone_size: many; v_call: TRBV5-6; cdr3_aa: CASSLVGQEANYGYTF; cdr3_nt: TGTGCCAGCAGCTTGGTTGGACAGGAAGCTAACTATGGCTACACCTTC
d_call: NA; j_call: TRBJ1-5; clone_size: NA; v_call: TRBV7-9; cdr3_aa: CASSLDGYSSQPQHF; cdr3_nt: TGTGCCAGCAGCTTAGATGGTTATAGCAGCCAGCCCCAGCATTTT
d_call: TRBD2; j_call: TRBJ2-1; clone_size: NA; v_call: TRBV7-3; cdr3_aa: CASSRLAGGADEQFF; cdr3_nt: TGTGCCAGCAGCCGACTAGCGGGGGGGGCCGATGAGCAGTTCTTC
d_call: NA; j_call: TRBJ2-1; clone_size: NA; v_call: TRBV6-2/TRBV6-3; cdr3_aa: CACSYIFGDFLQPHSYNEQFF; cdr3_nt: TGTGCCTGCAGTTACATCTTCGGCGACTTTCTGCAGCCTCACTCCTACAATGAGCAGTTCTTC
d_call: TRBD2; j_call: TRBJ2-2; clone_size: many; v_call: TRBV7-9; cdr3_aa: CASSSTGTSGGLHTGELFF; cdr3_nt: TGTGCCAGCAGCTCAACCGGGACTAGCGGGGGGCTCCACACCGGGGAGCTGTTTTTT
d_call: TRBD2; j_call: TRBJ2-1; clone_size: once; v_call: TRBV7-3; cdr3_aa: CASSFGLAGGLDEQFF; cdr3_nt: TGTGCCAGCAGCTTCGGACTAGCGGGGGGGTTAGATGAGCAGTTCTTC
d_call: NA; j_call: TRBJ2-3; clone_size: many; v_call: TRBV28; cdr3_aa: CASSPSSTGRNTQYF; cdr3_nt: TGTGCCAGCAGCCCCTCTAGCACCGGCCGGAATACGCAGTATTTT
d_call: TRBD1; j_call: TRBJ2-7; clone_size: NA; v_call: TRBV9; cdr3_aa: CASSAGQGGYYEQYF; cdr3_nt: TGTGCCAGCAGCGCAGGACAGGGTGGGTACTACGAGCAGTACTTC
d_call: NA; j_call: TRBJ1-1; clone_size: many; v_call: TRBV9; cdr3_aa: CASSVGGTEAFF; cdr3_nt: TGTGCCAGCAGCGTAGGAGGTACTGAAGCTTTCTTT
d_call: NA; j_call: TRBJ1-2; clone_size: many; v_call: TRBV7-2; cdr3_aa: CASSLVGGGSSYGYTF; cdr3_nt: TGTGCCAGCAGCTTAGTCGGAGGAGGATCGTCTTATGGCTACACCTTC
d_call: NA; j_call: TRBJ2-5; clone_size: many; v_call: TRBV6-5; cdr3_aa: CASSYNGNQETQYF; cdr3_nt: TGTGCCAGCAGTTACAACGGGAACCAAGAGACCCAGTACTTC
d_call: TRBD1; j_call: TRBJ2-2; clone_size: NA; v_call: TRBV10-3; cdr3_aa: CAISEFGDRGPTGELFF; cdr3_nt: TGTGCCATCAGTGAGTTCGGGGACAGGGGGCCAACCGGGGAGCTGTTTTTT
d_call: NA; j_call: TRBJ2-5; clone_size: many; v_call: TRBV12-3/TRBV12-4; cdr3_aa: CASTTGEVRETQYF; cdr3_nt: TGTGCCAGCACCACAGGGGAGGTCCGAGAGACCCAGTACTTC
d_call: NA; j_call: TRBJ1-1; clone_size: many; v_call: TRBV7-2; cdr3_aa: CASSAISRMNTEAFF; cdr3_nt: TGTGCCAGCAGCGCAATAAGCCGTATGAACACTGAAGCTTTCTTT
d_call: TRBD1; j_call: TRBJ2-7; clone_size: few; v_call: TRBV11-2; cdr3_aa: CASRDRGLGEQYF; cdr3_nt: TGTGCCAGCAGAGACAGGGGGCTCGGCGAGCAGTACTTC
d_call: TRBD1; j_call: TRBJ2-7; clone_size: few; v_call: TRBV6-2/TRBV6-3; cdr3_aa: CASSYPAQGYYEQYF; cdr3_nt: TGTGCCAGCAGTTACCCAGCACAGGGGTACTACGAGCAGTACTTC
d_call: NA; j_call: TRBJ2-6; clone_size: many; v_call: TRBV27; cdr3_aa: CASRTSGANVLTF; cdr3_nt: TGTGCCAGCAGAACCTCTGGGGCCAACGTCCTGACTTTC
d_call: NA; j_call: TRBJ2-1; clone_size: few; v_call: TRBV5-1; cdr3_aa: CASSLEREDEQFF; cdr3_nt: TGCGCCAGCAGCTTGGAGAGGGAGGATGAGCAGTTCTTC
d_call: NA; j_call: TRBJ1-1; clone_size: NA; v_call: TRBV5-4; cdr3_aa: CASSSTGYGNTEAFF; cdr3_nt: TGTGCCAGCAGCTCAACGGGGTATGGGAACACTGAAGCTTTCTTT
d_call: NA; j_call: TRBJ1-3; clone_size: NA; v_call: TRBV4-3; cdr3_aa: CASSQVNSPGNTIYF; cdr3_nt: TGCGCCAGCAGCCAAGTTAACTCGCCGGGAAACACCATATATTTT
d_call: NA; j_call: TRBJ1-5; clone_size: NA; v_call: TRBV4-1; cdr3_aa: CASSQTTSRTVRPQHF; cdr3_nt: TGCGCCAGCAGCCAAACAACTTCCCGTACGGTTCGGCCCCAGCATTTT
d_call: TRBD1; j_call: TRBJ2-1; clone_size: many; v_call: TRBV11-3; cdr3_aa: CASSTGQNPGEQFF; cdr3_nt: TGTGCCAGCAGCACGGGACAGAATCCGGGTGAGCAGTTCTTC
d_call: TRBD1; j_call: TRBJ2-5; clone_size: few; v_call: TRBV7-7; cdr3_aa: CASSPTGVAETQYF; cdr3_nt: TGTGCTAGCAGCCCAACAGGGGTCGCGGAGACCCAGTACTTC
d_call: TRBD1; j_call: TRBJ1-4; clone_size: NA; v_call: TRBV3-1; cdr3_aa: CASSQAGTEKELFF; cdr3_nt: TGTGCCAGCAGCCAAGCCGGGACAGAGAAGGAACTGTTTTTT
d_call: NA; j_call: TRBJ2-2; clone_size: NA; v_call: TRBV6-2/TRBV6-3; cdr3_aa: CASQLGANTGELFF; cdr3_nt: TGTGCCAGCCAACTGGGGGCGAACACCGGGGAGCTGTTTTTT
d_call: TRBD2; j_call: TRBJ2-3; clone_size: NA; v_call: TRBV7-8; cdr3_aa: CASRPSGGQDTQYF; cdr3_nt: TGTGCCAGCAGACCGTCGGGGGGGCAAGATACGCAGTATTTT
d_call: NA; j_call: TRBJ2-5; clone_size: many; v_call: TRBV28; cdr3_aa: CASSLPQETQYF; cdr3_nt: TGTGCCAGCAGTCTCCCTCAAGAGACCCAGTACTTC
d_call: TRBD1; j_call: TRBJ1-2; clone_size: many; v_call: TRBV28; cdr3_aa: CASSGQGQDGYTF; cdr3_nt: TGTGCCAGCAGTGGACAGGGCCAGGATGGCTACACCTTC
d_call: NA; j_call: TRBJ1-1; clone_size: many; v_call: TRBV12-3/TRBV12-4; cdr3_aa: CASNWGGVGNTEAFF; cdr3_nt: TGTGCCAGCAACTGGGGAGGGGTCGGGAACACTGAAGCTTTCTTT
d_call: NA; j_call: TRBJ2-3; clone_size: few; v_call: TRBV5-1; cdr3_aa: CASSLNVLPSTDTQYF; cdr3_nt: TGCGCCAGCAGCTTGAACGTACTGCCTAGCACAGATACGCAGTATTTT
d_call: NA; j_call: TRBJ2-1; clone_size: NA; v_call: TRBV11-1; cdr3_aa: CASSLPSYSYNEQFF; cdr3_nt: TGTGCCAGCAGCTTACCCAGCTATAGTTACAATGAGCAGTTCTTC